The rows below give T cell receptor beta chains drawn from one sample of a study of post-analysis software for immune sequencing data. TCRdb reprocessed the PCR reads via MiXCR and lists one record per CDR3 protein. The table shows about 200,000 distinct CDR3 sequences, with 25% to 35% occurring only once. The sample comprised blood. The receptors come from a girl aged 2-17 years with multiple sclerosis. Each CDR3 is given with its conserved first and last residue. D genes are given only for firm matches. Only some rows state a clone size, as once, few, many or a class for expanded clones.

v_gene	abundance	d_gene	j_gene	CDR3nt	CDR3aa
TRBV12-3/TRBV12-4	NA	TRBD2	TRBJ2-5	TGTGCCAGCAGTTTAGAAAGGACTAGAGGAGAGGCCCAGTACTTC	CASSLERTRGEAQYF
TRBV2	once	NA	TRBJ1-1	TGTGCCAGCAGTGACGGGGGGGGGACTGAAGCTTTCTTT	CASSDGGGTEAFF
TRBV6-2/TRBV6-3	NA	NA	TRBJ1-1	TGTGCCAGCAGTTACGGGCAGGGGACTGAAGCTTTCTTT	CASSYGQGTEAFF
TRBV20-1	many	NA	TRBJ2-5	TGCAGTGCGGGCCAGGGTGGAGAGACCCAGTACTTC	CSAGQGGETQYF
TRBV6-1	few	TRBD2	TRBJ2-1	TGTGCCAGCAGGAAAATGGGACTAGCGGGAGGCTACAATGAGCAGTTCTTC	CASRKMGLAGGYNEQFF
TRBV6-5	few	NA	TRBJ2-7	TGTGCCGGCAGTTCCCAAGCTGGGGTTGGCGAGCAGTACTTC	CAGSSQAGVGEQYF
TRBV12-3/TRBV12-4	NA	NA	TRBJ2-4	TGTGCCAGCAGTTTTTGGGGGAGCCCTACCAAAAACATTCAGTACTTC	CASSFWGSPTKNIQYF
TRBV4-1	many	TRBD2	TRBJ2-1	TGCGCCAGCAGCCAAGAAGTCGCGGGGGGGCGGGGAGAGCAGTTCTTC	CASSQEVAGGRGEQFF
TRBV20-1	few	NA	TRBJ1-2	TGCAGTTCTAGTGGCAGGGTTAACTATGGCTACACCTTC	CSSSGRVNYGYTF
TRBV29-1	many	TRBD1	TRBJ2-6	TGCAGCGTCGTACCCGGGACAGGCTCTGGGGCCAACGTCCTGACTTTC	CSVVPGTGSGANVLTF
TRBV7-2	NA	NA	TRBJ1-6	TGTGCCAGCAGCTCCGGACACCGTAATTCACCCCTCCACTTT	CASSSGHRNSPLHF
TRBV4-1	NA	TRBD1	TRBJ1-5	TGCGCCAGCAGCCAAGATGGTCGGGACAGCTATCAGCCCCAGCATTTT	CASSQDGRDSYQPQHF
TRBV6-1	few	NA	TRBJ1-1	TGTGCCAGCAGTGCCCCGACCCCGACAAGAACCACTGAAGCTTTCTTT	CASSAPTPTRTTEAFF